This T cell receptor beta chain came from a study of shared clonotypes between healthy human individuals. Points from the study as a whole: Across a handful of donors, naive CD4 shared roughly 5%, naive CD8 over 3%, memory CD4 roughly 2.3%, memory CD8 0.4% to 0.5%.

Germline loops: CDR1 SQVTM, CDR2 ANQGSEA. The V end was cut by 1 base, the J end by 0 bases, with 4 bases between. CDR3 length: 13 residues. Measured with immunoSEQ multiplex PCR; TCRdb has only the in-frame clones, and not every one. The sample holds about 1.5 million clones; roughly 96% are singletons and the top ten take 1.2%. Concerning this clone: Its antigen is unknown. The sample holds other DNA sequences that translate to the same CDR3.

None of the donors, who were healthy HIV-negative adults, had recently had acute infections or vaccinations. The receptor comes from a man aged 30 to 45 in good health. Sequenced input: naive CD4+ T cells sorted from blood. The subset is: CD45RA+ positively selected. V is TRBV29-1 and J is TRBJ1-5; D call uncertain. The CDR3 DNA follows: TGCAGCGTTGAAGCAGATAGCAATCAGCCCCAGCATTTT. It specifies CSVEADSNQPQHF.